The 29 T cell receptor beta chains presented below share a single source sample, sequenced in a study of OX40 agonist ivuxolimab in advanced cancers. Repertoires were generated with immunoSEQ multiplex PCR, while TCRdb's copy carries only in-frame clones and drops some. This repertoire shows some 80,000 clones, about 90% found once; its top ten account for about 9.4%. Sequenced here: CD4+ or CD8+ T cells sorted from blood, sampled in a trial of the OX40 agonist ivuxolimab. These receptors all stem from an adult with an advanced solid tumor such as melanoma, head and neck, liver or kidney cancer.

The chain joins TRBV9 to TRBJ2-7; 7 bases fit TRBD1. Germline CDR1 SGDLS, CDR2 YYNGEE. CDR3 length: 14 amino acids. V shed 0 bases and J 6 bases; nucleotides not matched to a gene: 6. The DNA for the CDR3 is TGTGCCAGCAGCGTAGCAACAGGGGCGGGCGAGCAGTACTTC. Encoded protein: CASSVATGAGEQYF.

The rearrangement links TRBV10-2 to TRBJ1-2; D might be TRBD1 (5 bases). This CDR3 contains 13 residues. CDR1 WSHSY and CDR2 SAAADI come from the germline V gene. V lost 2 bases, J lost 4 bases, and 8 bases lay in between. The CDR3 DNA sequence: TGCGCCAGCAGTGAGGCCGGGGGCTATGGCTACACCTTC. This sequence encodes CASSEAGGYGYTF.

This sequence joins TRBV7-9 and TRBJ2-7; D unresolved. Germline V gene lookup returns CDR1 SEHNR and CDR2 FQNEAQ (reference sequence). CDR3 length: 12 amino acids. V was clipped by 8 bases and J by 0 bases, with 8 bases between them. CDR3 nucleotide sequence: TGTGCCAGCGAGGACCGCTCCTACGAGCAGTACTTC. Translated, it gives CASEDRSYEQYF.

CDR3 region: CASSLAAQNTGELFF. For the CDR3, the DNA is TGTGCCAGCAGCTTGGCAGCCCAGAACACCGGGGAGCTGTTTTTT. The V and J genes are TRBV5-6 and TRBJ2-2; no clear D gene. With 0 bases removed from V and 1 base from J, the gap between germline ends came to 7 bases. The length of the CDR3 is 15 residues. Germline V lookup: CDR1 SGHDT, CDR2 YYEEEE.

The DNA for the CDR3 is TGCGCCAGCAGCTCCACTGACAGGGGCAATCAGCCCCAGCATTTT. Its translation is CASSSTDRGNQPQHF. This rearrangement joins TRBV5-1 to TRBJ1-5, with TRBD1 identical over 7 bases. CDR3 size: 15 residues. Trimming cost V 3 bases and J 2 bases; bases outside gene matches: 5. Germline assignment: CDR1 SGHRS and CDR2 YFSETQ. Full variable domain (rest looked up from reference TRBV5-1 and TRBJ1-5): KAGVTQTPRYLIKTRGQQVTLSCSPISGHRSVSWYQQTPGQGLQFLFEYFSETQRNKGNFPGRFSGRQFSNSRSEMNVSTLELGDSALYLCASSSTDRGNQPQHFGDGTRLSIL.

CDR3 nucleotides: TGTGCCAGCAGCGGAACCGACAGGGTTGGCTACGAGCAGTACTTC. It encodes CASSGTDRVGYEQYF. This chain links TRBV9 with TRBJ2-5; 7 bases fit TRBD1. The end of the DNA is better explained by TRBJ2-7, so the J call may be wrong. Germline loops: CDR1 SGDLS, CDR2 YYNGEE. There are 15 residues in the CDR3.

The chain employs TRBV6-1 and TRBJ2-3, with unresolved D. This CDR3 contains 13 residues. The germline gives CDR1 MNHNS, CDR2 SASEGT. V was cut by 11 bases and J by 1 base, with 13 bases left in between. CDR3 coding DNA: TGTGCCTCATCGGCCTCGCGCACAGATACGCAGTATTTT. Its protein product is CASSASRTDTQYF.

This CDR3 is CASCTSGQASYEQYF. The CDR3 DNA reads as TGCGCCAGCTGCACCTCGGGACAGGCCTCCTACGAGCAGTACTTC. The chain combines TRBV10-2 with TRBJ2-7, with 8 bases identical to TRBD1. CDR1 is WSHSY and CDR2 is SAAADI in the germline V gene. The CDR3 spans 15 residues. V lost 8 bases and J lost 0; bases outside the gene matches: 9.

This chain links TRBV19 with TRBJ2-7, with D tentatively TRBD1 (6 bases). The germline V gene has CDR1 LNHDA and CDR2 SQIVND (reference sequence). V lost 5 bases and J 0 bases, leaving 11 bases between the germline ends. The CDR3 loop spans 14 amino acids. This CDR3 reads CASSAAQGSYEQYF. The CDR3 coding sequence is TGTGCCAGTAGTGCCGCACAGGGCTCCTACGAGCAGTACTTC.

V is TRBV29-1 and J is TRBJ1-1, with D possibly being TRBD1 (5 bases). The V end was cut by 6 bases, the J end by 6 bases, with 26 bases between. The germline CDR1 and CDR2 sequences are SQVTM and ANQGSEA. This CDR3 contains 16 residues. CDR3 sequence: CSVVPGTPSTPAEAFF. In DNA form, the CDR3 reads TGCAGCGTCGTACCCGGGACTCCCTCAACACCGGCTGAAGCTTTCTTT.

CDR3 sequence: CASTPPGELFF. The CDR3 region has the DNA TGTGCCAGCACTCCTCCCGGGGAGCTGTTTTTT. The rearrangement uses TRBV7-8 and TRBJ2-2; D gene uncertain. The V end lost 7 bases, the J end lost 6 bases, and 6 bases lay between the germline ends. Looked up from germline, CDR1 is SGHVS and CDR2 is FQNEAQ. CDR3 length equals 11 residues.

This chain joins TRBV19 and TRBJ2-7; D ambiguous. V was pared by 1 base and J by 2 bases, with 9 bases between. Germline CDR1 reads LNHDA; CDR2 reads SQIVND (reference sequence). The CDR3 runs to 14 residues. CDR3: CASSIGPETYEQYF. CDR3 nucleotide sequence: TGTGCCAGTAGTATAGGCCCAGAAACCTACGAGCAGTACTTC.

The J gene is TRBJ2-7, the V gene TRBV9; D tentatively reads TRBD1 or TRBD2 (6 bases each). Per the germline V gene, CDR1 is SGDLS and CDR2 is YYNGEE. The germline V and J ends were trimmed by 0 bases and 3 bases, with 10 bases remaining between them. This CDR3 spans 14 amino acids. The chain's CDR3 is CASSVEGGSYEQYF. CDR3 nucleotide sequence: TGTGCCAGCAGCGTAGAAGGGGGGAGCTACGAGCAGTACTTC. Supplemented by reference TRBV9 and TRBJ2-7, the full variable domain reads DSGVTQTPKHLITATGQRVTLRCSPRSGDLSVYWYQQSLDQGLQFLIQYYNGEERAKGNILERFSAQQFPDLHSELNLSSLELGDSALYFCASSVEGGSYEQYFGPGTRLTVT.

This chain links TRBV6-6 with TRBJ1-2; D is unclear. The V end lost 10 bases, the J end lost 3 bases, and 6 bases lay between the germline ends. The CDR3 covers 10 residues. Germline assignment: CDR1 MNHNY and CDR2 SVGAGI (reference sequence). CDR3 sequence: CATEDYGYTF. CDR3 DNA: TGTGCCACCGAGGACTATGGCTACACCTTC.

CDR3: CASSLSGQALNYGYTF. In DNA form, the CDR3 reads TGTGCCAGCAGTTTATCTGGACAGGCGCTTAACTATGGCTACACCTTC. This chain uses TRBV27 with TRBJ1-2; 7 nucleotides match TRBD1. Germline V gene lookup returns CDR1 MNHEY and CDR2 SMNVEV (reference sequence). Losses at the gene ends were 0 bases for V and 1 base for J; bases not matched to a gene: 5. CDR3 size: 16 residues.

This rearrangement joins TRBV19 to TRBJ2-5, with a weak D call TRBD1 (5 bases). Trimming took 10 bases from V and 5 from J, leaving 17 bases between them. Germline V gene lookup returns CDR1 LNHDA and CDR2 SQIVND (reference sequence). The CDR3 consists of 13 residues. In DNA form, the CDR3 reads TGTGCCACAGGTGGTAGGGGCTGGGAGACCCAGTACTTC. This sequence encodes CATGGRGWETQYF.

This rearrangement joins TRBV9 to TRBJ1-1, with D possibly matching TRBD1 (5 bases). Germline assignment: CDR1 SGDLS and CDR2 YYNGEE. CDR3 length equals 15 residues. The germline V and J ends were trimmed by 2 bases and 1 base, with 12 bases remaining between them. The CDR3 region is CASSVLSTGNTEAFF. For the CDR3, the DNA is TGTGCCAGCAGCGTCTTGAGTACAGGGAACACTGAAGCTTTCTTT. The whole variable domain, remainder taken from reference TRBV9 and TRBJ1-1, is DSGVTQTPKHLITATGQRVTLRCSPRSGDLSVYWYQQSLDQGLQFLIQYYNGEERAKGNILERFSAQQFPDLHSELNLSSLELGDSALYFCASSVLSTGNTEAFFGQGTRLTVV.

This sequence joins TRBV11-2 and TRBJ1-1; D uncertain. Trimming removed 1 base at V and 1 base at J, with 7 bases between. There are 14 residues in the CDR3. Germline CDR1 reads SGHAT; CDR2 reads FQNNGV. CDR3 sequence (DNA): TGTGCCAGCAGCTTAGGGCCTGGGAACACTGAAGCTTTCTTT. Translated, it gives CASSLGPGNTEAFF.

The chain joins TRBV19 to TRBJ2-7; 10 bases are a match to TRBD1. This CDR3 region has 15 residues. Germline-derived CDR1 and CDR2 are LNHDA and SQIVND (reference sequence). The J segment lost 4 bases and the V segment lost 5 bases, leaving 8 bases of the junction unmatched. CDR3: CASSFIGTGEYEQYF. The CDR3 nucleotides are TGTGCCAGTAGTTTCATCGGGACAGGGGAATACGAGCAGTACTTC.

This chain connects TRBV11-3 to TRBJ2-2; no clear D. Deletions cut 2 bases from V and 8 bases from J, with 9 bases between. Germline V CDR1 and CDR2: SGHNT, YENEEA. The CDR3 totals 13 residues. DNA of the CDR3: TGTGCCAGCAGCTTATCTCCGGCGGGGGAGCTGTTTTTT. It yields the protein CASSLSPAGELFF.

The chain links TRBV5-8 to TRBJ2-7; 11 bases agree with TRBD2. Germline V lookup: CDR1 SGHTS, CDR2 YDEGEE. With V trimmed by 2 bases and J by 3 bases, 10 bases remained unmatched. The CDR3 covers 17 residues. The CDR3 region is CASSFRPGLAVYYEQYF. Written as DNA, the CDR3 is TGTGCCAGCAGCTTCCGTCCGGGACTAGCGGTCTACTACGAGCAGTACTTC. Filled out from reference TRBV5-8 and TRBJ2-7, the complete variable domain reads EAGVTQSPTHLIKTRGQQATLRCSPISGHTSVYWYQQALGLGLQFLLWYDEGEERNRGNFPPRFSGRQFPNYSSELNVNALELEDSALYLCASSFRPGLAVYYEQYFGPGTRLTVT.

The CDR3 nucleotides are TGTGCCAGCAGTGATCCGGCGGGGGGGTACAATGAGCAGTTCTTC. This sequence encodes CASSDPAGGYNEQFF. The chain recombines TRBV6-4 with TRBJ2-1, with 9 bases fitting TRBD2. V lost 3 bases, J lost 4 bases, and 4 bases stayed unmatched. Germline V gives CDR1 MRHNA, CDR2 SNTAGT. The CDR3 covers 15 residues.

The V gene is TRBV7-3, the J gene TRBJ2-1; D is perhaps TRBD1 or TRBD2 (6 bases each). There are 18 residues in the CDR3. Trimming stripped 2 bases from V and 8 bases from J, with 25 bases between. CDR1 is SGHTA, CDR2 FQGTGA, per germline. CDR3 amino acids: CASSLGPGADPNVDEQFF. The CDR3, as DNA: TGTGCCAGCAGCTTAGGCCCGGGGGCCGACCCAAACGTCGATGAGCAGTTCTTC.

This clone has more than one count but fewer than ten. This chain's CDR3 is CAVSQGAEAFF. The CDR3 region has the DNA TGTGCCGTTTCCCAGGGGGCCGAGGCTTTCTTT. This chain connects TRBV11-2 to TRBJ1-1, with TRBD1 matching 8 bases. This CDR3 comprises 11 residues. The V and J ends lost 11 bases and 11 bases, in that order; junction bases with no gene match: 10. Germline lookup yields CDR1 SGHAT and CDR2 FQNNGV.

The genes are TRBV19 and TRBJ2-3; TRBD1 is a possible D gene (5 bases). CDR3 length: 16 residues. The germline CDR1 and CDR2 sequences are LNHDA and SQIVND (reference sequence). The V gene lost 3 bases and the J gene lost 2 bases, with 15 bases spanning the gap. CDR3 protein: CASSIQGWQPTDTQYF. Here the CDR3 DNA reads TGTGCCAGTAGTATCCAGGGTTGGCAACCCACAGATACGCAGTATTTT.

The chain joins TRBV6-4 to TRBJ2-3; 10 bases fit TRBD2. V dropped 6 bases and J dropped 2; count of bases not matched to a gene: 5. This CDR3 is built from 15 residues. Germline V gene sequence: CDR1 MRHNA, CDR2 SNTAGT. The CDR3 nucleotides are TGTGCCAGCAGCTTAGCGGGGGGCTCCACAGATACGCAGTATTTT. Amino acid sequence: CASSLAGGSTDTQYF.

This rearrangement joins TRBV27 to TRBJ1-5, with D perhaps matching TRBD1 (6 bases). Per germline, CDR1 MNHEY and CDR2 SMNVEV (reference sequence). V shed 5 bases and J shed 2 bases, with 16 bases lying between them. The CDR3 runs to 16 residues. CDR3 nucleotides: TGTGCCAGCAGTCCAGGGGTAGTTCTAGGCAATCAGCCCCAGCATTTT. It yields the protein CASSPGVVLGNQPQHF.

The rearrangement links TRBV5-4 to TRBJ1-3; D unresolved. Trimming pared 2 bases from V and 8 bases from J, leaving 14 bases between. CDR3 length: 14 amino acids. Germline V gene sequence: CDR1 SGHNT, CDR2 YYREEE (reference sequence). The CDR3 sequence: CASSFPGVVDTIYF. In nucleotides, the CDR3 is TGTGCCAGCAGCTTTCCCGGGGTGGTGGACACCATATATTTT.

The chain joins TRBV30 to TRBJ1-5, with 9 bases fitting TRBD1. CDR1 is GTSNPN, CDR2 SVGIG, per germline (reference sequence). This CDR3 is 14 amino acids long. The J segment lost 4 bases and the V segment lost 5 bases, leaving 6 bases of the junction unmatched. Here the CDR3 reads CAWGRGQGNQPQHF. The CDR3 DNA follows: TGTGCCTGGGGGAGGGGACAGGGAAATCAGCCCCAGCATTTT.